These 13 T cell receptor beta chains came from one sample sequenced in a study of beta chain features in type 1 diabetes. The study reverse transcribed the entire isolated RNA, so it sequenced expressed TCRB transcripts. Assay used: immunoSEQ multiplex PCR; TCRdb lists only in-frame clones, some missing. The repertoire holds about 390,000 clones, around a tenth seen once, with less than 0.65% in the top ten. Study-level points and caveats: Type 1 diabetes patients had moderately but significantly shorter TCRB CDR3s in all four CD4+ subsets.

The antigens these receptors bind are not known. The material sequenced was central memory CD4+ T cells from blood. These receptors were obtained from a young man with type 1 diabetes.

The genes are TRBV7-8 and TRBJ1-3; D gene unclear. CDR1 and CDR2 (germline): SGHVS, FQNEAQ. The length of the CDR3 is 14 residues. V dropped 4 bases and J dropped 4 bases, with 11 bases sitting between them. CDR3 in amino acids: CASSSPSVGNTIYF. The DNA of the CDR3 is TGTGCCAGCAGCTCCCCTAGTGTAGGAAACACCATATATTTT.

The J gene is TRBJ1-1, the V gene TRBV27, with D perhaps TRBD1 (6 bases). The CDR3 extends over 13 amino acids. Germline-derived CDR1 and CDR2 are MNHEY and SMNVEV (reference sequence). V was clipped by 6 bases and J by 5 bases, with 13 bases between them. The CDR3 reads CASSYRDQTEAFF. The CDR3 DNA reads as TGTGCCAGCAGCTACAGGGATCAAACTGAAGCTTTCTTT.

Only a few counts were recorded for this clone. The CDR3 loop is CASKPRATFWEQYF. The CDR3 nucleotides read TGTGCCAGCAAGCCTAGGGCCACCTTCTGGGAGCAGTACTTC. This sequence joins TRBV28 and TRBJ2-7; no reliable D call. The germline gives CDR1 MDHEN, CDR2 SYDVKM. The V and J ends lost 7 bases and 7 bases respectively, with 20 bases between them. The CDR3 length is 14 residues.

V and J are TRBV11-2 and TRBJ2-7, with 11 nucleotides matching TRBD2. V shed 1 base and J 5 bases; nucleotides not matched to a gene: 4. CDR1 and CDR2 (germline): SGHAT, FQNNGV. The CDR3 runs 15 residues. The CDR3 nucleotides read TGTGCCAGCAGCTTAGGGCTAGCGGGAGGCCACGAGCAGTACTTC. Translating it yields CASSLGLAGGHEQYF.

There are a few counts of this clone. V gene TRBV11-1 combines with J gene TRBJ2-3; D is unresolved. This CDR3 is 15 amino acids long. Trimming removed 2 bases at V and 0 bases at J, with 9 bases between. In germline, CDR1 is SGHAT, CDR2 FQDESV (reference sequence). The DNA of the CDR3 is TGTGCCAGCAGCTTACGCCCTACTAGCACAGATACGCAGTATTTT. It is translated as CASSLRPTSTDTQYF.

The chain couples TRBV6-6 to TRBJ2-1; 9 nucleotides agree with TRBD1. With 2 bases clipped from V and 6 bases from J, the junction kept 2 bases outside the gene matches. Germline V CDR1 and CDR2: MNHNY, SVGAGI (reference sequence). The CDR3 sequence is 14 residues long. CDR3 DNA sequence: TGTGCCAGCAGTTACAAGGGACAGGGCAATGAGCAGTTCTTC. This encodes CASSYKGQGNEQFF.

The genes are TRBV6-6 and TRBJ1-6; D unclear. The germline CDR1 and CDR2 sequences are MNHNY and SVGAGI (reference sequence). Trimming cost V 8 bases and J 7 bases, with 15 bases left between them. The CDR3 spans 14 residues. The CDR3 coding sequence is TGTGCCAGCGTATCAAGTGGCCACAATTCACCCCTCCACTTT. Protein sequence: CASVSSGHNSPLHF.

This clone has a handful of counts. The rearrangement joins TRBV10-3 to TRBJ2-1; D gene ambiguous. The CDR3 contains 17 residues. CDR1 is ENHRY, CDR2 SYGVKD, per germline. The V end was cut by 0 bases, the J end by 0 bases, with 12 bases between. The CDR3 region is CAISESTALRSYNEQFF. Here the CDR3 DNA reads TGTGCCATCAGTGAGTCGACGGCACTACGCTCCTACAATGAGCAGTTCTTC.

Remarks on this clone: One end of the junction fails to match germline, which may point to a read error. CDR3 bases: TGCGCCAGCAGCTTGGAAGCCGGGACGGATTCCCGCCGCTTC. The encoded protein is CASSLEAGTDSRRF. The chain links TRBV5-1 to TRBJ2-7; tentatively, D is TRBD1 or TRBD2 (5 bases each). Germline V gene data show CDR1 as SGHRS and CDR2 as YFSETQ. The CDR3 covers 14 residues.

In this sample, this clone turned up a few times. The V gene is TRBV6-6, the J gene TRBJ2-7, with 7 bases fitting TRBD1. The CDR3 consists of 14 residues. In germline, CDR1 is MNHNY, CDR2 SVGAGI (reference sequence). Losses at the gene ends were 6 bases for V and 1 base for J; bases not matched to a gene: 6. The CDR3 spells CASRRQGTSYEQYF. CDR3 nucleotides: TGTGCCAGCAGACGACAGGGCACTTCCTACGAGCAGTACTTC.

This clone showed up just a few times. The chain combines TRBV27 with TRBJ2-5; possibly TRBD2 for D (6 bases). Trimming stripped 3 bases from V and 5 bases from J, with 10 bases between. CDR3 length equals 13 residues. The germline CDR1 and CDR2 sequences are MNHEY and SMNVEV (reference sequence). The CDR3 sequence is CASSLRREETQYF. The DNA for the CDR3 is TGTGCCAGCAGTTTGAGGAGGGAGGAGACCCAGTACTTC.

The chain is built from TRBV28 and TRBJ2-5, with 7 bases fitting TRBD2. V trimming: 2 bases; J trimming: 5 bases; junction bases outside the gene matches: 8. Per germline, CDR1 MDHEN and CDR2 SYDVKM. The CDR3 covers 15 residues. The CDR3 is CASSLRRRGEETQYF. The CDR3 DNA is TGTGCCAGCAGTTTAAGGCGCCGGGGGGAGGAGACCCAGTACTTC. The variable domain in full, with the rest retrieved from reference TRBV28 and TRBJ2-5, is DVKVTQSSRYLVKRTGEKVFLECVQDMDHENMFWYRQDPGLGLRLIYFSYDVKMKEKGDIPEGYSVSREKKERFSLILESASTNQTSMYLCASSLRRRGEETQYFGPGTRLLVL.

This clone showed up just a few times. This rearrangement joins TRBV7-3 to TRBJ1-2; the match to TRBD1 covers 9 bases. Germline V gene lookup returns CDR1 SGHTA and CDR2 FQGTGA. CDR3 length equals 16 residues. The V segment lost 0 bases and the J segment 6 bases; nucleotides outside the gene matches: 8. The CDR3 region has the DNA TGTGCCAGCAGCTTAACCTCCGGGACAGGGCAGCATGGCTACACCTTC. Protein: CASSLTSGTGQHGYTF. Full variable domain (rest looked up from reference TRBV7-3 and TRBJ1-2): GAGVSQTPSNKVTEKGKYVELRCDPISGHTALYWYRQSLGQGPEFLIYFQGTGAADDSGLPNDRFFAVRPEGSVSTLKIQRTERGDSAVYLCASSLTSGTGQHGYTFGSGTRLTVV.